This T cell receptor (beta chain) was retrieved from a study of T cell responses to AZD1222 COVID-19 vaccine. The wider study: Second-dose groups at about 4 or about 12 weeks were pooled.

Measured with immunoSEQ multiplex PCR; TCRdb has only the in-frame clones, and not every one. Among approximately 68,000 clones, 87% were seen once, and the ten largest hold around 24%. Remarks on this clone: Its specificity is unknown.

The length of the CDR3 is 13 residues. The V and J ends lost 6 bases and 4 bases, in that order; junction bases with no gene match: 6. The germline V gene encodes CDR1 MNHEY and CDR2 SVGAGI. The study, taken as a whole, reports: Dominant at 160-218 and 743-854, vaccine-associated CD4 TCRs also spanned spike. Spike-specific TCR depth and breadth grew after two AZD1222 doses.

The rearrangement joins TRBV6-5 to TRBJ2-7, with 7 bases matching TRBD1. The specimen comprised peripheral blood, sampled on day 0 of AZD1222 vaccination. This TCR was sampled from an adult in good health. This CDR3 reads CASRSTGLYEQYF. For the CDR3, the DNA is TGTGCCAGCAGGTCGACAGGGCTTTACGAGCAGTACTTC.